Given below is one T cell receptor beta chain in context. This entry is derived from a study of blood T cell repertoires in COVID-19. Sequencing was performed with immunoSEQ multiplex PCR; in TCRdb, only in-frame clones are kept and a portion is missing. This table has roughly 260,000 clones, 88% appearing once. From germline, CDR1 is LNHDA and CDR2 SQIVND (reference sequence). Trimming took 5 bases from V and 6 from J; bases not matched to a gene: 13. This CDR3 comprises 16 residues. The clonotype originates from a man in his fifties or sixties who had recovered from COVID-19. The source material was peripheral blood. The genes are TRBV19 and TRBJ1-2; 9 bases line up with TRBD1. The chain's CDR3 is CASSGWADRGSDGYTF. The CDR3 DNA reads TGTGCCAGTAGTGGATGGGCCGACAGGGGGAGTGATGGCTACACCTTC. The full variable domain, with the rest looked up from reference TRBV19 and TRBJ1-2, is DGGITQSPKYLFRKEGQNVTLSCEQNLNHDAMYWYRQDPGQGLRLIYYSQIVNDFQKGDIAEGYSVSREKKESFPLTVTSAQKNPTAFYLCASSGWADRGSDGYTFGSGTRLTVV.